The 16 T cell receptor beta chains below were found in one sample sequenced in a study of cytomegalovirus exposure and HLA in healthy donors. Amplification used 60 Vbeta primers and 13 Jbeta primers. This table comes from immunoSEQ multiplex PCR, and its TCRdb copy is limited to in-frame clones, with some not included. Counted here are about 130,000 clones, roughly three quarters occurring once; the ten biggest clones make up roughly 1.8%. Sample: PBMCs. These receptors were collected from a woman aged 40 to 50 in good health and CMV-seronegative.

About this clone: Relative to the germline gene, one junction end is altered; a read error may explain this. The CDR3: CASRPIGQLSGANGLTF. The CDR3 DNA follows: TGTGCCAGCAGGCCGATCGGACAACTCTCTGGGGCCAACGGCCTGACTTTC. V gene TRBV28 combines with J gene TRBJ2-6; weak D call: TRBD1 (5 bases). CDR1 is MDHEN and CDR2 is SYDVKM in the germline V gene. The CDR3 contains 17 residues. Together with reference TRBV28 and TRBJ2-6, the CDR3 gives the full variable domain: DVKVTQSSRYLVKRTGEKVFLECVQDMDHENMFWYRQDPGLGLRLIYFSYDVKMKEKGDIPEGYSVSREKKERFSLILESASTNQTSMYLCASRPIGQLSGANGLTFGAGSRLTVL.

CDR3 residues: CASSIGGRDTEAFF. The CDR3 nucleotides read TGTGCCAGTAGTATAGGGGGCAGGGACACTGAAGCTTTCTTT. V usage is TRBV19 and J usage is TRBJ1-1; perhaps TRBD1 as D (5 bases). Germline lookup yields CDR1 LNHDA and CDR2 SQIVND (reference sequence). Trimming stripped 1 base from V and 3 bases from J, with 9 bases between. The CDR3 has 14 amino acids.

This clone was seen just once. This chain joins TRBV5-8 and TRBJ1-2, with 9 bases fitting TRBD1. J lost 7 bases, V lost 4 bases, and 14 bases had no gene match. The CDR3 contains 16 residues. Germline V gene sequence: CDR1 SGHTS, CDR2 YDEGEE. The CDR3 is CASSNRDRALRVGYTF. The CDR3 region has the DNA TGTGCCAGCAGCAATAGGGACAGGGCGCTCCGGGTTGGCTACACCTTC. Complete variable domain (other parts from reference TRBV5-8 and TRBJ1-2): EAGVTQSPTHLIKTRGQQATLRCSPISGHTSVYWYQQALGLGLQFLLWYDEGEERNRGNFPPRFSGRQFPNYSSELNVNALELEDSALYLCASSNRDRALRVGYTFGSGTRLTVV.

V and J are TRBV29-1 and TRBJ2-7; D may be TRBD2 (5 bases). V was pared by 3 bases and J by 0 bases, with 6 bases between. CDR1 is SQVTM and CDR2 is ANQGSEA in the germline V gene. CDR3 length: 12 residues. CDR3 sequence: CSVDEGSYEQYF. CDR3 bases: TGCAGCGTTGATGAGGGCTCCTACGAGCAGTACTTC.

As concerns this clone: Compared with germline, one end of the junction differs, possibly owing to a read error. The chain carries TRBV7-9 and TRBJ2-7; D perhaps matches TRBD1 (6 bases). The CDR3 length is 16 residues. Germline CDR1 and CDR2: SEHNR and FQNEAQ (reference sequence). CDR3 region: CSSSSTERGSSYEQYF. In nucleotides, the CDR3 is TGTTCCAGCAGCTCAACCGAGAGGGGGAGCTCCTACGAGCAGTACTTC.

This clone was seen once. This CDR3 is CASSSGGNTGELFF. In DNA, the CDR3 is TGTGCCAGCAGCTCAGGGGGAAACACCGGGGAGCTGTTTTTT. The genes are TRBV7-3 and TRBJ2-2, with 7 bases lining up with TRBD1. Germline CDR1 reads SGHTA; CDR2 reads FQGTGA. CDR3 size: 14 residues. V trimming: 4 bases; J trimming: 2 bases; junction bases outside the gene matches: 1.

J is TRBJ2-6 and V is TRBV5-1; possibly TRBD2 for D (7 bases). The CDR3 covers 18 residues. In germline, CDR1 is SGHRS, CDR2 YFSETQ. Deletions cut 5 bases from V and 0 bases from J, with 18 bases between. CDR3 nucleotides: TGCGCCAGCAGTTTTGGAGGGGGGGGCCTCTCTGGGGCCAACGTCCTGACTTTC. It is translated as CASSFGGGGLSGANVLTF.

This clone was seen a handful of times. CDR3 bases: TGTGCCAGCAGTTACTCACGCGGGGACTCCTACAATGAGCAGTTCTTC. Its translation is CASSYSRGDSYNEQFF. The V gene is TRBV6-6, the J gene TRBJ2-1, with D tentatively TRBD2 (6 bases). Germline CDR1 MNHNY, CDR2 SVGAGI (reference sequence). V dropped 0 bases and J dropped 0 bases, with 9 bases sitting between them. The CDR3 has 16 residues.

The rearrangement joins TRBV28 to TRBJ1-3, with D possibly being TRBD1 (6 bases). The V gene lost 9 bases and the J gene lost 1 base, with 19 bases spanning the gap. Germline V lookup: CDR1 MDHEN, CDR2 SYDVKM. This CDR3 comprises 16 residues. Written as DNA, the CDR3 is TGTGCCAGTATCGGCCCAGGGGAAGGGTCTGGAAACACCATATATTTT. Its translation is CASIGPGEGSGNTIYF.

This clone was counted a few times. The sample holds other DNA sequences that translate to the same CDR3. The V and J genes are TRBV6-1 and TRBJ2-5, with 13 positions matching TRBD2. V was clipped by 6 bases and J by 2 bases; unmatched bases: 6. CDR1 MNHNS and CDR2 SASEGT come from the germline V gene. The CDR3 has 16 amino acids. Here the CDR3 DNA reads TGTGCCAGCAGCGAACTAGCGGGGGGGCCACAAGAGACCCAGTACTTC. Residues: CASSELAGGPQETQYF.

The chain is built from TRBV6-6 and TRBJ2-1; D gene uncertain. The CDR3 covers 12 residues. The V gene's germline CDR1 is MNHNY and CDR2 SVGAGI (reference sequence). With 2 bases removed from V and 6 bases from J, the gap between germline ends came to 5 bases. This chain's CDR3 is CASSYASNEQFF. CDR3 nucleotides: TGTGCCAGCAGTTACGCGAGCAATGAGCAGTTCTTC.

CDR3 amino acids: CASSFTQGMGTGELFF. The DNA of the CDR3 is TGTGCCAGCAGTTTTACACAGGGGATGGGTACCGGGGAGCTGTTTTTT. The chain joins TRBV28 to TRBJ2-2; 7 bases fit TRBD1. The CDR3 has 16 amino acids. V gave up 3 bases and J gave up 5 bases; unmatched junction bases: 9. CDR1 and CDR2 from the germline V gene are MDHEN and SYDVKM.

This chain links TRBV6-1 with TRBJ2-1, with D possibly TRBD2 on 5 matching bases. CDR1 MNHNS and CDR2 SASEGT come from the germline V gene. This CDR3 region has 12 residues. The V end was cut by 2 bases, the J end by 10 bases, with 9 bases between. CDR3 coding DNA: TGTGCCAGCAGTGAAACCTGGGAGGAGCAGTTCTTC. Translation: CASSETWEEQFF.

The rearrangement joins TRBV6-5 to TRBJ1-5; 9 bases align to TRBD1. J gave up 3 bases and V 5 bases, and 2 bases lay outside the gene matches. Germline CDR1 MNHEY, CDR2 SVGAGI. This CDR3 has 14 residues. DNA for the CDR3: TGTGCCAGCAGTCGGACAGGGGACAATCAGCCCCAGCATTTT. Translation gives CASSRTGDNQPQHF.

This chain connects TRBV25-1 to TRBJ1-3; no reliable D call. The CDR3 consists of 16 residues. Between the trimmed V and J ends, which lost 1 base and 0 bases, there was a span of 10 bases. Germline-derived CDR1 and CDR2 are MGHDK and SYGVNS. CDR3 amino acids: CASSEFLGSSGNTIYF. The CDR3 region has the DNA TGTGCCAGCAGTGAATTTTTGGGGAGCTCTGGAAACACCATATATTTT.

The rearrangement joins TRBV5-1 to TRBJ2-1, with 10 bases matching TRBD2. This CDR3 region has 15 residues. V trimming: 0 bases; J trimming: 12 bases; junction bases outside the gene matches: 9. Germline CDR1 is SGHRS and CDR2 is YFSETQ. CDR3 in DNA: TGCGCCAGCAGCTTGGGGGTAGCGGGAGGTCGCCGGCAGTTCTTC. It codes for CASSLGVAGGRRQFF.